The next 9 T cell receptor beta chains were all read from a single sample in a study of shared T cell receptors in the human thymus. Method: immunoSEQ multiplex PCR; TCRdb's copy keeps in-frame clones and lacks some. The sample consists of hundreds of thousands of clones, 87% of them appearing once. These data were also filed under a second study, of human thymus T cells.

Material for sequencing was thymocytes. These receptors were taken from a boy under two years old with a congenital heart defect.

This clone was counted only a few times. The V call is TRBV6-6, the J call TRBJ2-7; 10 bases are shared with TRBD2. This CDR3 has 15 residues. V lost 2 bases to trimming and J lost 2 bases; unmatched junction nucleotides: 3. Germline assignment: CDR1 MNHNY and CDR2 SVGAGI (reference sequence). DNA for the CDR3: TGTGCCAGCAGTTACGGGACTAGCGTACCCTACGAGCAGTACTTC. Translated, it gives CASSYGTSVPYEQYF.

The chain couples TRBV15 to TRBJ1-1; maybe TRBD1 (5 bases). The CDR3 sequence is 19 residues long. The V end was cut by 0 bases, the J end by 3 bases, with 23 bases between. Germline V gives CDR1 LNHNV, CDR2 YYDKDF (reference sequence). CDR3: CATSRDCGFRGTRDTEAFF. CDR3 DNA sequence: TGTGCCACCAGCAGAGATTGTGGTTTTCGAGGGACTAGGGACACTGAAGCTTTCTTT. The whole variable domain, filled in from reference TRBV15 and TRBJ1-1, reads DAMVIQNPRYQVTQFGKPVTLSCSQTLNHNVMYWYQQKSSQAPKLLFHYYDKDFNNEADTPDNFQSRRPNTSFCFLDIRSPGLGDTAMYLCATSRDCGFRGTRDTEAFFGQGTRLTVV.

V is TRBV28 and J is TRBJ1-4; 8 positions match TRBD1. This CDR3 has 16 residues. Per the germline V gene, CDR1 is MDHEN and CDR2 is SYDVKM. The V segment lost 6 bases and the J segment 4 bases; nucleotides outside the gene matches: 10. The CDR3: CASSRADRGFNEKLFF. CDR3 coding DNA: TGTGCCAGCAGCCGGGCCGACAGGGGATTTAATGAAAAACTGTTTTTT.

The chain is built from TRBV6-5 and TRBJ1-4; 10 bases map to TRBD1. CDR1 MNHEY and CDR2 SVGAGI come from the germline V gene. The V and J ends lost 6 bases and 7 bases, in that order; junction bases with no gene match: 11. The CDR3 loop spans 16 amino acids. The CDR3 sequence is CASSYLGQGFSEKLFF. CDR3 nucleotide sequence: TGTGCCAGCAGCTACCTGGGACAGGGGTTCAGTGAAAAACTGTTTTTT.

The rearrangement links TRBV30 to TRBJ1-3; 7 bases fit TRBD1. Germline V gives CDR1 GTSNPN, CDR2 SVGIG (reference sequence). CDR3 length equals 14 residues. Trimming cost V 4 bases and J 5 bases; bases outside gene matches: 8. CDR3 sequence reads: CAWNKRGGRNTIYF. DNA for the CDR3: TGTGCCTGGAACAAAAGAGGGGGCAGAAACACCATATATTTT.

This chain connects TRBV18 to TRBJ2-3; the D gene is possibly TRBD2 (6 bases). Looked up from germline, CDR1 is KGHSH and CDR2 is LQKENI. Trimming took 1 base from V and 3 from J, leaving 14 bases between them. CDR3 length: 16 amino acids. The CDR3 region is CASSPQSGVETDTQYF. CDR3 nucleotides: TGTGCCAGCTCACCACAGTCGGGAGTTGAGACAGATACGCAGTATTTT.

The V gene is TRBV7-8, the J gene TRBJ2-7; a possible D gene is TRBD1 (8 bases). CDR1 is SGHVS, CDR2 FQNEAQ, per germline. V was cut by 1 base and J by 9 bases, with 19 bases left in between. This CDR3 region has 15 residues. CDR3 nucleotides: TGTGCCAGCAGCTTAGATACAGGGGGGGATCTAGGGCAGTACTTC. Its protein product is CASSLDTGGDLGQYF.

The chain has TRBV6-6 and TRBJ1-5, with 9 nucleotides matching TRBD1. After removal of 0 bases from V and 6 bases from J, the junction contained 3 bases not matched to a gene. The germline gives CDR1 MNHNY, CDR2 SVGAGI (reference sequence). CDR3 length: 15 residues. CDR3 region: CASSYSGTGFQPQHF. Here the CDR3 DNA reads TGTGCCAGCAGTTACTCTGGGACAGGGTTTCAGCCCCAGCATTTT.

The chain uses TRBV2 and TRBJ2-4; the D gene is possibly TRBD1 (7 bases). The V gene's germline CDR1 is SNHLY and CDR2 FYNNEI. CDR3 length: 15 residues. With 5 bases removed from V and 3 bases from J, the gap between germline ends came to 14 bases. Here the CDR3 DNA reads TGTGCCAGCAGTCCCGGAGGGGGCCTCAAAAACATTCAGTACTTC. This gives the protein CASSPGGGLKNIQYF.